This T cell receptor (beta chain) emerged from a study of blood T cell repertoires in COVID-19. The V end lost 3 bases, the J end lost 0 bases, and 10 bases lay between the germline ends. Germline lookup yields CDR1 SNHLY and CDR2 FYNNEI. CDR3 length equals 15 residues. The data were produced by immunoSEQ multiplex PCR, yet TCRdb's version contains in-frame clones alone and is incomplete. In the table there are 300,000 to 450,000 clones, around 90% of which are singletons. The sequencing sample was made of peripheral blood. The chain couples TRBV2 to TRBJ2-3, with D maybe TRBD2 (6 bases). This TCR came from a woman aged 25 to 45 with COVID-19, enrolled during active disease. CDR3 nucleotide sequence: TGTGCCAGCAGTGACGCGGGACCAAGCACAGATACGCAGTATTTT. Its translation is CASSDAGPSTDTQYF.